This T cell receptor (beta chain) was sequenced during a study of T cell responses to AZD1222 COVID-19 vaccine. Concerning this clone: Its antigen is unknown.

Libraries were prepared by immunoSEQ multiplex PCR; TCRdb keeps only in-frame clonotypes and omits some of them. The sample yields approximately 150,000 clones, 85% to 95% seen once. Trimming removed 4 bases at V and 3 bases at J, with 7 bases between. CDR1 and CDR2 from the germline V gene are MNHEY and SVGAGI. CDR3 length: 12 amino acids. The study, taken as a whole, reports: As reported, nearly half of all spike-specific TCRs target variant regions that are unmutated.

Sample: peripheral blood, taken on day 0 of AZD1222 vaccination. The V call is TRBV6-5, the J call TRBJ2-7; D is undetermined. This clonotype was obtained from an adult in good health. CDR3 DNA: TGTGCCAGCAGTTTGAGGTACTACGAGCAGTACTTC. Amino acid sequence: CASSLRYYEQYF.